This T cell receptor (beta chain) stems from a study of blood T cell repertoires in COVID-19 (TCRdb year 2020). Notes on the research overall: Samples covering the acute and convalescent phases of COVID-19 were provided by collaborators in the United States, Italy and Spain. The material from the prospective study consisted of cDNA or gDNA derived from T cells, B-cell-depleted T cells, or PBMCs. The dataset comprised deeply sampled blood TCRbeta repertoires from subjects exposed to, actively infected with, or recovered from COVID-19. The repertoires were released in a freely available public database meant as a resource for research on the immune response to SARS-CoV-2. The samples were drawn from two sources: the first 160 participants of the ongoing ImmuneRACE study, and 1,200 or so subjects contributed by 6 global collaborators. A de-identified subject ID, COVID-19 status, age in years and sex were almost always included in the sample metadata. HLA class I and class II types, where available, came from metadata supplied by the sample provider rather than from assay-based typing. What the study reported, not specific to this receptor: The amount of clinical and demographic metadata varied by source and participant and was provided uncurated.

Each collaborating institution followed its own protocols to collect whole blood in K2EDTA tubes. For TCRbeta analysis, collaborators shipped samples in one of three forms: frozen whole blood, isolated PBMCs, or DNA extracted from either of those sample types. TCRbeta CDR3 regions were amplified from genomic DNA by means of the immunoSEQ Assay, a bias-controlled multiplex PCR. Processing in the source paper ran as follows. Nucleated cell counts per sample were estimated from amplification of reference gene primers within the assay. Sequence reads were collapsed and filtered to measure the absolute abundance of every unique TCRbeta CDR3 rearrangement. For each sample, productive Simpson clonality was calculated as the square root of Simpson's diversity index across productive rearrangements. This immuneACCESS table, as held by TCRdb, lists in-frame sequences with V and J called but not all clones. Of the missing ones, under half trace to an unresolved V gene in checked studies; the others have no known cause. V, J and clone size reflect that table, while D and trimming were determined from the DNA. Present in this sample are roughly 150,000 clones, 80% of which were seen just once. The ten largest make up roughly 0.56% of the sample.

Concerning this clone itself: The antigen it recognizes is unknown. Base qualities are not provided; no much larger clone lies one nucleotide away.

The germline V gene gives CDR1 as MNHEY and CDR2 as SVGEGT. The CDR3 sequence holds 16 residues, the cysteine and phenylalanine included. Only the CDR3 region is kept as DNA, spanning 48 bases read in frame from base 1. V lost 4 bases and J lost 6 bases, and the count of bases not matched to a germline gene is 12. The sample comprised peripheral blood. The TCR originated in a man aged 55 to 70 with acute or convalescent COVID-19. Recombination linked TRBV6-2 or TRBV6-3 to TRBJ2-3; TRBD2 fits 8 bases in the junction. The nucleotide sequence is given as TGTGCCAGCAGTTCCCGTCAGCGGGGGTTGGTTGATACGCAGTATTTT. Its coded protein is CASSSRQRGLVDTQYF.